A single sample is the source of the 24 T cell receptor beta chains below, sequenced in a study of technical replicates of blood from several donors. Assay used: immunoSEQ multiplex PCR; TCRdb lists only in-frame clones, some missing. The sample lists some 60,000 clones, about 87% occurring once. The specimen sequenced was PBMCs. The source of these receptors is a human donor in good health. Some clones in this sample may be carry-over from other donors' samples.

The DNA for the CDR3 is TGTGCCAGCAGGCGGACAGGGGGTCAGCCCCAGCATTTT. Translating gives CASRRTGGQPQHF. The rearrangement links TRBV6-5 to TRBJ1-5, with TRBD1 matching 10 bases. CDR3 size: 13 residues. Trimming cost V 6 bases and J 6 bases; bases outside gene matches: 2. In germline, CDR1 is MNHEY, CDR2 SVGAGI.

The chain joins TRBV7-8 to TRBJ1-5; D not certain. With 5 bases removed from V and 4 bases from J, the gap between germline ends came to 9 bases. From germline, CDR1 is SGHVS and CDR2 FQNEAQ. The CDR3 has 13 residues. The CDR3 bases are TGTGCCAGCAGCACCCAGACTAATCAGCCCCAGCATTTT. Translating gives CASSTQTNQPQHF.

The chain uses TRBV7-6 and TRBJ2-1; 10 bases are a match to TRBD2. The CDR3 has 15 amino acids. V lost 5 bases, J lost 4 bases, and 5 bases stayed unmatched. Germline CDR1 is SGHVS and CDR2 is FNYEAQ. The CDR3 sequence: CASSATSGIYNEQFF. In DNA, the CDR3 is TGTGCCAGCAGCGCTACTAGCGGGATATACAATGAGCAGTTCTTC.

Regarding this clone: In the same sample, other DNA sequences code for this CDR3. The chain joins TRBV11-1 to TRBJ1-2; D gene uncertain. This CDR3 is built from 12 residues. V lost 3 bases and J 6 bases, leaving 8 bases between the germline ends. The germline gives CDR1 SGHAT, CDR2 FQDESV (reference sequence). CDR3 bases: TGTGCCAGCAGCTTGGGCGGGGATGGCTACACCTTC. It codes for CASSLGGDGYTF.

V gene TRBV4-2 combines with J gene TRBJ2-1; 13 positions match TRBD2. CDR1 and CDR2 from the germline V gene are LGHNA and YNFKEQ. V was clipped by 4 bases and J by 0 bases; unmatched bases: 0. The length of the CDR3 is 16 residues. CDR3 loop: CASSRTSGGSYNEQFF. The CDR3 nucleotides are TGTGCCAGCAGCCGGACTAGCGGGGGCTCCTACAATGAGCAGTTCTTC.

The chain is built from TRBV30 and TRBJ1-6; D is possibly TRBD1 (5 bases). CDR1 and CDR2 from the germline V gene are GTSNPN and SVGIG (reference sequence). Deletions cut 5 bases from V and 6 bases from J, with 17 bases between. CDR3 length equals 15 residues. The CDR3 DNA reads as TGTGCCTGGGGAGGGGCTGGCGGTTCTAATTCACCCCTCCACTTT. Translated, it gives CAWGGAGGSNSPLHF.

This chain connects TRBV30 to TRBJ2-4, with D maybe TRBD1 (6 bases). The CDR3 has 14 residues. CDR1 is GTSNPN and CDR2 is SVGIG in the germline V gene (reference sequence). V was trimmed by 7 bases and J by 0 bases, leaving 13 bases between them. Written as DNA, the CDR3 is TGTGCCTTCGCCGGGACAACAGCCAAAAACATTCAGTACTTC. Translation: CAFAGTTAKNIQYF.

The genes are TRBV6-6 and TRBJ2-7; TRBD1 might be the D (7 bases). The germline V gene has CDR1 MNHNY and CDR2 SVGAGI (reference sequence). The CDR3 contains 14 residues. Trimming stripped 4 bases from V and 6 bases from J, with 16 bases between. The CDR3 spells CASSLAEGAGEQYF. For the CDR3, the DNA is TGTGCCAGCAGTTTGGCGGAGGGGGCTGGCGAGCAGTACTTC.

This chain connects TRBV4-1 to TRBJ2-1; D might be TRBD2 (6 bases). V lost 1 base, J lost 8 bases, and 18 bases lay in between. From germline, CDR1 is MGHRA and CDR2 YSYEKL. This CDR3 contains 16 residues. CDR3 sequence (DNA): TGCGCCAGCAGCCAAGCCAGCGGGTTAACCTGGTATGAGCAGTTCTTC. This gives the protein CASSQASGLTWYEQFF.

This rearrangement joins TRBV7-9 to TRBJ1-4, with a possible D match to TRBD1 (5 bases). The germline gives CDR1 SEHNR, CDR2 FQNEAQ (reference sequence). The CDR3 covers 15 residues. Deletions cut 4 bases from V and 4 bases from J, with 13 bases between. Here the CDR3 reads CASSSSDSNNEKLFF. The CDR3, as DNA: TGTGCCAGCAGCTCGAGTGACAGTAATAATGAAAAACTGTTTTTT.

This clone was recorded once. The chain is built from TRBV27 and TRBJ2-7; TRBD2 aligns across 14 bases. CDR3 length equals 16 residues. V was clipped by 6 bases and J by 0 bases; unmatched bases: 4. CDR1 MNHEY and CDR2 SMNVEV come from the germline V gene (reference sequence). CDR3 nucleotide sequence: TGTGCCAGCAGGAGGACTAGCGGGAGGAGCTCCTACGAGCAGTACTTC. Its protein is CASRRTSGRSSYEQYF.

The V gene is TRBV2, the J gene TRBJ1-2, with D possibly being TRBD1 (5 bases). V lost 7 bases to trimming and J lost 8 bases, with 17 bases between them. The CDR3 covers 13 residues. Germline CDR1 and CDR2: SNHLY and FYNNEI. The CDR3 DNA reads TGTGCCAGCACCCGGAGCCCGGAGGGGGGCTACACCTTC. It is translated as CASTRSPEGGYTF.

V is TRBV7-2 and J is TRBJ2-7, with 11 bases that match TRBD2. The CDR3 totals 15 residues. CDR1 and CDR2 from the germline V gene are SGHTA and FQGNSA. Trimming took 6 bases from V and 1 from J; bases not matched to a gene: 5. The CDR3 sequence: CASRGGLAESYEQYF. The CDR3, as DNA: TGTGCCAGCAGGGGGGGACTAGCGGAGTCCTACGAGCAGTACTTC.

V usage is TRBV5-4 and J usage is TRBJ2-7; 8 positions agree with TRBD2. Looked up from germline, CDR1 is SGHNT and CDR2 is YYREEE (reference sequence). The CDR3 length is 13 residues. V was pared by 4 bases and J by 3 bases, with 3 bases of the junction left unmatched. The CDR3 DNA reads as TGTGCCAGCAGCGTACTAGCGGACTACGAGCAGTACTTC. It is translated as CASSVLADYEQYF.

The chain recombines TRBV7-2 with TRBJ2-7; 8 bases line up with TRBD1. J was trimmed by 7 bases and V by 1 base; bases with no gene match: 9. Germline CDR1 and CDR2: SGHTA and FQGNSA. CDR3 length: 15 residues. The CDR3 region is CASSLVQGAVREQYF. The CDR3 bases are TGTGCCAGCAGCTTAGTGCAGGGGGCAGTGAGAGAGCAGTACTTC.

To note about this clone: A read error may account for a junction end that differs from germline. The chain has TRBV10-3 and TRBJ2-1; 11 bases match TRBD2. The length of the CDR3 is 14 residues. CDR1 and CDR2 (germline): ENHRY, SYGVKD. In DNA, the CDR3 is TGTGCCACCAGTCTAGCGGGGGGTGGGAATGAGCAGTTCTTC. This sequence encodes CATSLAGGGNEQFF.

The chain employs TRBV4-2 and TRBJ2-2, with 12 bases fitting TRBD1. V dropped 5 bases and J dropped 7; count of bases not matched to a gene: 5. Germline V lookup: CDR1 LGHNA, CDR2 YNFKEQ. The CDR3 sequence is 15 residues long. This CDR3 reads CASSRDRGRSGELFF. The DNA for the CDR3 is TGTGCCAGCAGCAGGGACAGGGGGCGTAGCGGGGAGCTGTTTTTT.

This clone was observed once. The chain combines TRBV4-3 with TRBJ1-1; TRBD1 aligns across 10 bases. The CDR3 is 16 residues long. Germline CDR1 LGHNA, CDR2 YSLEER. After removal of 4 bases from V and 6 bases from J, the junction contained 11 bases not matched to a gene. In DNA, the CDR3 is TGCGCCAGCAGCCTCAATGCCGGGACAGGGGCCTCTGAAGCTTTCTTT. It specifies CASSLNAGTGASEAFF.

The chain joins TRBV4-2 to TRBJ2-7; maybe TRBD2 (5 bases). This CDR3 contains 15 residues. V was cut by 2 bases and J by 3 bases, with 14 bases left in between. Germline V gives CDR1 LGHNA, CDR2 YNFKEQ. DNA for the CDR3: TGTGCCAGCAGCCAACTGGGTTTAGCGAACTACGAGCAGTACTTC. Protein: CASSQLGLANYEQYF.

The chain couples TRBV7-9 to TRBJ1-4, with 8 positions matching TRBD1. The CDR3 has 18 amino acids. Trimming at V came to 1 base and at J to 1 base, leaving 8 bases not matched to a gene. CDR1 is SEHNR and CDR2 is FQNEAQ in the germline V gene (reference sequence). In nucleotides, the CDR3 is TGTGCCAGCAGCTTAGGTCAAGGGACAGGCGGAACTAATGAAAAACTGTTTTTT. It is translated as CASSLGQGTGGTNEKLFF.

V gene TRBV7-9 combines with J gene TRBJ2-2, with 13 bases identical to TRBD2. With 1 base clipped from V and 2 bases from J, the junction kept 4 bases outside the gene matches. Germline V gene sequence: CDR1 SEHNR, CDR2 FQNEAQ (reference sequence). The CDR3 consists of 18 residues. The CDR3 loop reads CASSLGGTSGTNTGELFF. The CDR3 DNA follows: TGTGCCAGCAGCTTAGGTGGGACTAGCGGGACCAACACCGGGGAGCTGTTTTTT.

CDR3 in amino acids: CASHTATGGAGNQPQHF. The CDR3 nucleotides are TGTGCCAGCCACACCGCAACAGGGGGCGCCGGCAATCAGCCCCAGCATTTT. The J gene is TRBJ1-5, the V gene TRBV19; 9 bases match TRBD1. Germline CDR1 is LNHDA and CDR2 is SQIVND (reference sequence). The CDR3 totals 17 residues. Germline trimming cut 9 bases from V and 2 bases from J; bases unmatched to any gene: 14.

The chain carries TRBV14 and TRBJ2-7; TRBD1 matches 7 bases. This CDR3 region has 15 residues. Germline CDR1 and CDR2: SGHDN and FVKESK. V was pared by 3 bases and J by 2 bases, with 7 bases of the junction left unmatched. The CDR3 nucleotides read TGTGCCAGCAGCCAGACGGACAGGATGACCTACGAGCAGTACTTC. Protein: CASSQTDRMTYEQYF.

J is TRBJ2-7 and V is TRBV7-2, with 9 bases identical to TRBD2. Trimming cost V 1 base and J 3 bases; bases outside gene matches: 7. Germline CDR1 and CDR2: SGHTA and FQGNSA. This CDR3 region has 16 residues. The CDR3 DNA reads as TGTGCCAGCAGCTTAGAGGCCAGCGGGGGGTACTACGAGCAGTACTTC. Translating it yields CASSLEASGGYYEQYF. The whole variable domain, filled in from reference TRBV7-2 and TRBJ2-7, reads GAGVSQSPSNKVTEKGKDVELRCDPISGHTALYWYRQSLGQGLEFLIYFQGNSAPDKSGLPSDRFSAERTGGSVSTLTIQRTQQEDSAVYLCASSLEASGGYYEQYFGPGTRLTVT.